This TCR beta chain was sequenced for a study of regulatory T cells in long-lasting Graves disease. Arm-PCR of CDR3 regions and iRepertoire HTBI primers were used to build TCR beta libraries. TCRdb analysed the multiplex PCR reads with MiXCR anew, one entry per CDR3 protein. The sample records about 440,000 distinct CDR3 sequences, more than 12% being singletons. Findings and caveats of the study: There were preferences for TRBV28, TRBJ1-2 and TRBJ2-5 in persistent disease. Analyses excluded thyroid tissue, covering peripheral blood alone.

The germline V gene has CDR1 LGHDT and CDR2 YNNKEL (reference sequence). CDR3 length: 15 amino acids. The V end was cut by 1 base, the J end by 5 bases, with 14 bases between. The time point is: newly diagnosed GD, antithyroid drugs for less than 3 months. Isolated PBMC RNA provided the starting material for the TCR library. Concerning this clonotype: The target antigen is unknown.

These data are also associated with another study on T cells in Graves' hyperthyroidism and ophthalmopathy. From that paper: The study defined stable Graves' hyperthyroidism as no ophthalmopathy progression within 18 months. HTBI primers were used for first-round RT-PCR of the TCR CDR3.

The clonotype originates from a woman in her thirties with Graves disease. V gene TRBV3-1 combines with J gene TRBJ1-2; D might be TRBD1 (5 bases). The sequencing used peripheral blood mononuclear cells (PBMCs), collected at new diagnosis, from a patient treated with antithyroid drugs. This chain's CDR3 is CASSQAAGRGYGYTF. The CDR3, as DNA: TGTGCCAGCAGCCAAGCGGCAGGGAGAGGATATGGCTACACCTTC.